Included here is one TCR beta chain sequence, with context. Its cognate antigen is unknown. V was shortened by 1 base and J by 2 bases, with 11 bases between the two germline ends. The CDR3 spans 15 residues. Germline V gene data show CDR1 as SEHNR and CDR2 as FQNEAQ (reference sequence). The data were taken from a study of T cell responses to AZD1222 COVID-19 vaccine. Regarding the study as a whole: Seropositive at baseline were only a handful of AZD1222 recipients.

Profiled with immunoSEQ multiplex PCR; TCRdb holds only in-frame clones, not every one. The sample shows about 140,000 clones, around nine tenths of them seen only once. The specimen comprised peripheral blood, sampled on day 0 of AZD1222 vaccination. V is TRBV7-9 and J is TRBJ1-1, with a possible D match to TRBD1 (5 bases). The receptor was derived from an adult in good health. The CDR3 spells CASSLVAGLNTEAFF. In nucleotides, the CDR3 is TGTGCCAGCAGCTTAGTAGCGGGGCTAAACACTGAAGCTTTCTTT. The full variable domain, with the rest looked up from reference TRBV7-9 and TRBJ1-1, is DTGVSQNPRHKITKRGQNVTFRCDPISEHNRLYWYRQTLGQGPEFLTYFQNEAQLEKSRLLSDRFSAERPKGSFSTLEIQRTEQGDSAMYLCASSLVAGLNTEAFFGQGTRLTVV.